This T cell receptor beta chain was identified in a study of T cells after yellow fever vaccination. Study summary: Preparation used SMART-Seq v4 Ultra Low Input for the low-cell-number fractions.

One entry per CDR3 protein, called by TCRdb with MiXCR from the 5' RACE reads. This sample has under 500,000 distinct CDR3 sequences, with around a sixth found just once. Overall study findings and caveats: Researchers noted that a small share of clonotypes showed up in both CD4 and CD8 compartments. Post-booster repertoires contained most primary-vaccination clones again (around 96% CD4, about 90% CD8).

This CDR3 comprises 14 residues. Germline assignment: CDR1 ENHRY and CDR2 SYGVKD. V lost 6 bases to trimming and J lost 6 bases; unmatched junction nucleotides: 7. Points on this clonotype: Its antigen is not known.

The chain combines TRBV10-3 with TRBJ2-3; TRBD1 matches 9 bases. The sequencing used PBMCs, collected before the yellow fever booster vaccination. The TCR originated in a man aged 18 to 30 who received the YFV17D yellow fever vaccine. The CDR3 region has the DNA TGTGCCATCAGGAAACAGGGGGCTGGGGATACGCAGTATTTT. Translated: CAIRKQGAGDTQYF.